This TCR beta chain is from a study of blood T cell repertoires in COVID-19. The data were produced by immunoSEQ multiplex PCR, yet TCRdb's version contains in-frame clones alone and is incomplete. The sample lists about 26,000 clones, roughly 90% occurring once. Germline lookup yields CDR1 LGHNT and CDR2 FRNRAP. V was trimmed by 9 bases and J by 3 bases, leaving 11 bases between them. The CDR3 has 13 residues. The sequenced sample consisted of peripheral blood. The rearrangement joins TRBV12-5 to TRBJ1-4; tentatively, D is TRBD1 (5 bases). This TCR derives from a human donor in a cohort sampled during active COVID-19. CDR3 DNA: TGTGCTAGCAATGACAGCCCTAATGAAAAACTGTTTTTT. Translating gives CASNDSPNEKLFF. Full variable domain (remainder filled in from reference TRBV12-5 and TRBJ1-4): DARVTQTPRHKVTEMGQEVTMRCQPILGHNTVFWYRQTMMQGLELLAYFRNRAPLDDSGMPKDRFSAEMPDATLATLKIQPSEPRDSAVYFCASNDSPNEKLFFGSGTQLSVL.